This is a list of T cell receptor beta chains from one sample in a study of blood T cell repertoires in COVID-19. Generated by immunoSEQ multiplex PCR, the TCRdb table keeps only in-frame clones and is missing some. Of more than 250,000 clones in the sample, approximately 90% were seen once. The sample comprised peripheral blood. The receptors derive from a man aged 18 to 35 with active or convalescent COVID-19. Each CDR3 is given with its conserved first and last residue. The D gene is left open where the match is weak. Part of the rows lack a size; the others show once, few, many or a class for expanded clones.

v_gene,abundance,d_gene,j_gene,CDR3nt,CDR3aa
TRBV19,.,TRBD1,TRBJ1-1,TGTGCCAGTAGTATCCCAGGGGGGCGCACCACTGAAGCTTTCTTT,CASSIPGGRTTEAFF
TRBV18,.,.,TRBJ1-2,TGTGCCAGCTCACCACCGTCAGGCATCTATGGCTACACCTTC,CASSPPSGIYGYTF
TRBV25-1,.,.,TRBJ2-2,TGTGCCAGCAGTGAAACGGCCGGGGAGCTGTTTTTT,CASSETAGELFF
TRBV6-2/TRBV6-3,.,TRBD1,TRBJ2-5,TGTGCCAGCAGTTACCCAGGGGGCTCCTTTTACCAAGAGACCCAGTACTTC,CASSYPGGSFYQETQYF
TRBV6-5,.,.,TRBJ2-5,TGTGCCAGCGCTGCAGGAATAGAGACCCAGTACTTC,CASAAGIETQYF
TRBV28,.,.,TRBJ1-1,TGTGCCAGCTCGTCTCTAGGGGGTCCTGAAGCTTTCTTT,CASSSLGGPEAFF
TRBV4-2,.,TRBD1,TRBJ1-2,TGTGCCAGCAGCCAAGCCCACAGGACAGGGGCTAACAGGGCTAACTATGGCTACACCTTC,CASSQAHRTGANRANYGYTF
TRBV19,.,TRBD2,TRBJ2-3,TGTGCCAGTAGTAAGGCTAGCGGGATTGATACGCAGTATTTT,CASSKASGIDTQYF
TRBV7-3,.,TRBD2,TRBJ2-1,TGTGCCAGCAGCTTGAAGCGGGGGGTCCTCAATGAGCAGTTCTTC,CASSLKRGVLNEQFF
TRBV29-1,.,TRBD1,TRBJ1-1,TGCAGCGTTGGATACGGGACAGCGAACACTGAAGCTTTCTTT,CSVGYGTANTEAFF
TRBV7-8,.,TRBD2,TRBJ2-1,TGTGCCAGCAGCCCCGGGAGGACTAGCGGCTTGGGTGAGCAGTTCTTC,CASSPGRTSGLGEQFF
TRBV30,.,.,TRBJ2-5,TGTGCCTGGAGAGACGACAGGCGAAACCAAGAGACCCAGTACTTC,CAWRDDRRNQETQYF
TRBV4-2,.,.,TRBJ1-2,TGTGCCAGCAGCCAAGGCGGGTCTGGCTACACCTTC,CASSQGGSGYTF
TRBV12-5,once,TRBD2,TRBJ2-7,TGTGCTAGTGGTTTGTCGGGGGGGCGCGAGCAGTACTTC,CASGLSGGREQYF
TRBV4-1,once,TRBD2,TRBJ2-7,TGCGCCAGCAGCCAAGACTCCACACCACTAGCGGGGGGGCTCTACGAGCAGTACTTC,CASSQDSTPLAGGLYEQYF
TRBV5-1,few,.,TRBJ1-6,TGCGCCAGCCGGACCCTGGACAACCCGAGGAATTCACCCCTCCACTTT,CASRTLDNPRNSPLHF
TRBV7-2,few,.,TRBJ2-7,TGTGCCAGCAGCTTAATTGACAGTTCCTACGAGCAGTACTTC,CASSLIDSSYEQYF
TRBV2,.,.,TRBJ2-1,TGTGCCAGCAGTCCTCAGCAGTTCTTC,CASSPQQFF
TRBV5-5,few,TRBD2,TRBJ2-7,TGTGCCAGCAGCCGAAACCCTAGCGGGGGGGCCTACGAGCAGTACTTC,CASSRNPSGGAYEQYF
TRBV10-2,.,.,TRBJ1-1,TGCGCCAGCAGACCCCTGAGGGACACTGAAGCTTTCTTT,CASRPLRDTEAFF
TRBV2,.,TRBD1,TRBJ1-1,TGTGCCACCTCGGACAGGCTACGGGAAGCTTTCTTT,CATSDRLREAFF
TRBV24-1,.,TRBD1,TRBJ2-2,TGTGCCACCGGGGCCGGGACAGGCACCGGGGAGCTGTTTTTT,CATGAGTGTGELFF
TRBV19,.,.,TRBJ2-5,TGTGCCAGTAGGCGGGCAGAGCAAGAGACCCAGTACTTC,CASRRAEQETQYF
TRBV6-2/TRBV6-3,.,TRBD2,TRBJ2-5,TGTGCCAGCAGTTCAAAAGCGGGGGGCGGTGGAGTAGGGACCCAGTACTTC,CASSSKAGGGGVGTQYF
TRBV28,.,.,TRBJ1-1,TGTGCCAGCAGAGCGGGGAACACTGAAGCTTTCTTT,CASRAGNTEAFF
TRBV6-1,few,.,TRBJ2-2,TGTGCCAGCAGACCGATACAGGGGCGGGACGGGGAGCTGTTTTTT,CASRPIQGRDGELFF
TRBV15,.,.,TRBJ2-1,TGTGCCACCAGCAGAGGTGGTAGCTCCTACAATGAGCAGTTCTTC,CATSRGGSSYNEQFF
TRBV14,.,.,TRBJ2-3,TGTGCCAGCAGCCTCTCGACAGGCTGGGATACGCAGTATTTT,CASSLSTGWDTQYF
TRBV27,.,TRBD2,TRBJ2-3,TGTGCCAGCAGTCCCGGGACTAGCGGAGATACGCAGTATTTT,CASSPGTSGDTQYF
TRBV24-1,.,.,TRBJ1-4,TGTGCCACCAGTGATTCGACAGCAGCAACTAATGAAAAACTGTTTTTT,CATSDSTAATNEKLFF
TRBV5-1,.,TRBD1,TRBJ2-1,TGCGCCAGCAGTCCGAGGACAGGCAACAATGAGCAGTTCTTC,CASSPRTGNNEQFF
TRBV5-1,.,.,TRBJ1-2,TGCGCCAGCAGCTTGGGGACACCATATGGCTACACCTTC,CASSLGTPYGYTF
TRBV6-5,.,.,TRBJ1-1,TGTGCCAGCAGTTCCGGTGCTCAGACAGGACAAGGGGCTTTCTTT,CASSSGAQTGQGAFF
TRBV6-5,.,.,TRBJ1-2,TGTGCCAGCAGTTACTCGATTGTGGGAGCTAACTATGGCTACACCTTC,CASSYSIVGANYGYTF
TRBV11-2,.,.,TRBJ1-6,TGTGCCAGTCGAAGGACAGAGTATAATTCACCCCTCCACTTT,CASRRTEYNSPLHF
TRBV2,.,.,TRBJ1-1,TGTGCCAGCAGTGACCAACGGGACACTGAAGCTTTCTTT,CASSDQRDTEAFF
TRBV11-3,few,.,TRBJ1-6,TGTGCCAGCAGCTTAAGTCAGAATTCACCCCTCCACTTT,CASSLSQNSPLHF
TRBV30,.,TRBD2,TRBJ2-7,TGTGCCTGGGAGGTGGGTAGCGGGAGCGAGCAGTACTTC,CAWEVGSGSEQYF
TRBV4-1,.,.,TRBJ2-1,TGCGCCAGCAGCCAGTTTGGCGGGAATTACAATGAGCAGTTCTTC,CASSQFGGNYNEQFF
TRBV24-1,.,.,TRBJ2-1,TGTGCCACCAGTGGAAACAGGGATGAGCAGTTCTTC,CATSGNRDEQFF
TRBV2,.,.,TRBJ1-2,TGTGCCAGCAGTGTGAGCCGGGTTAGCTATGGCTACACCTTC,CASSVSRVSYGYTF